The next 21 T cell receptor beta chains were all read from a single sample in a study of early T cells in non-severe SARS-CoV-2 infection. TCRdb independently ran MiXCR on the 5' RACE reads; one entry per CDR3 protein. Of 70,000 or so distinct CDR3 sequences in the sample, around an eighth are singletons; the top ten hold over 1%. Material: whole blood. These receptors all come from an adult who was a healthcare worker with PCR-confirmed SARS-CoV-2 infection or an uninfected control (not recorded which).

This clonotype has a handful of counts. The chain links TRBV7-9 to TRBJ2-4, with a tentative D call TRBD1 (6 bases). V was shortened by 1 base and J by 0 bases, with 7 bases between the two germline ends. Germline V gene lookup returns CDR1 SEHNR and CDR2 FQNEAQ (reference sequence). This CDR3 has 15 amino acids. CDR3: CASSLGTVAKNIQYF. The CDR3 DNA follows: TGTGCCAGCAGCTTAGGGACAGTAGCCAAAAACATTCAGTACTTC. Using reference TRBV7-9 and TRBJ2-4 for the parts outside the CDR3, the full variable domain is DTGVSQNPRHKITKRGQNVTFRCDPISEHNRLYWYRQTLGQGPEFLTYFQNEAQLEKSRLLSDRFSAERPKGSFSTLEIQRTEQGDSAMYLCASSLGTVAKNIQYFGAGTRLSVL.

This clonotype was found a few times. The chain links TRBV5-1 to TRBJ1-3; no firm D call. V lost 4 bases and J lost 3, with 14 bases in between. Germline V gives CDR1 SGHRS, CDR2 YFSETQ. CDR3 length: 15 residues. This CDR3 is CASSPVGMFGNTIYF. DNA for the CDR3: TGCGCCAGCAGCCCGGTCGGGATGTTTGGAAACACCATATATTTT. Full variable domain (remainder filled in from reference TRBV5-1 and TRBJ1-3): KAGVTQTPRYLIKTRGQQVTLSCSPISGHRSVSWYQQTPGQGLQFLFEYFSETQRNKGNFPGRFSGRQFSNSRSEMNVSTLELGDSALYLCASSPVGMFGNTIYFGEGSWLTVV.

This clonotype was observed at least ten times. This chain connects TRBV20-1 to TRBJ1-1, with a possible D match to TRBD1 (5 bases). Trimming took 6 bases from V and 4 from J, leaving 15 bases between them. The CDR3 length is 13 residues. Looked up from germline, CDR1 is DFQATT and CDR2 is SNEGSKA (reference sequence). The CDR3 loop reads CSANFGGGTEAFF. The DNA for the CDR3 is TGCAGTGCCAACTTTGGGGGAGGCACTGAAGCTTTCTTT.

This clonotype showed up many times. The V gene is TRBV5-1, the J gene TRBJ2-3, with TRBD1 matching over 8 bases. The CDR3 contains 13 residues. Germline trimming cut 3 bases from V and 7 bases from J; bases unmatched to any gene: 4. Germline V gene lookup returns CDR1 SGHRS and CDR2 YFSETQ. This CDR3 is CASSSGQGNTQYF. The CDR3 nucleotides read TGCGCCAGCAGCTCCGGACAGGGTAATACGCAGTATTTT.

This clonotype is medium-sized in the sample. V and J are TRBV7-9 and TRBJ2-5; 9 bases are shared with TRBD2. CDR3 size: 16 residues. J was trimmed by 5 bases and V by 4 bases; bases with no gene match: 11. CDR1 and CDR2 from the germline V gene are SEHNR and FQNEAQ (reference sequence). The CDR3 loop reads CASSSQGAGGQETQYF. In DNA form, the CDR3 reads TGTGCCAGCAGCTCCCAGGGAGCGGGGGGCCAGGAGACCCAGTACTTC.

The V and J genes are TRBV2 and TRBJ2-1, with 9 positions matching TRBD2. This CDR3 has 12 amino acids. CDR1 SNHLY and CDR2 FYNNEI come from the germline V gene. This chain's CDR3 is CVGGRVRDEQFF. The CDR3 DNA follows: TGTGTTGGCGGGAGGGTTCGTGATGAGCAGTTCTTC.

This clonotype was seen repeatedly, ten times or more. The chain recombines TRBV6-2 or TRBV6-3 with TRBJ2-7, with a possible D match to TRBD1 (6 bases). The CDR3 is 14 residues long. CDR1 and CDR2 from the germline V gene are MNHEY and SVGEGT. Trimming cost V 4 bases and J 3 bases, with 13 bases left between them. The CDR3 sequence: CASSWILDSYEQYF. In DNA form, the CDR3 reads TGTGCCAGCAGTTGGATCCTGGACAGCTACGAGCAGTACTTC.

This clonotype has a count of ten or more. The chain has TRBV11-2 and TRBJ1-1, with 7 bases identical to TRBD1. CDR1 is SGHAT, CDR2 FQNNGV, per germline. The V segment lost 3 bases and the J segment 0 bases; nucleotides outside the gene matches: 13. The CDR3 spans 18 residues. The CDR3 nucleotides are TGTGCCAGCAGCTTGAAGCAAGGGGGCCTCCCTATGAACACTGAAGCTTTCTTT. Residues: CASSLKQGGLPMNTEAFF.

This clonotype has ten or more counts. V gene TRBV7-8 combines with J gene TRBJ2-3, with 7 bases that match TRBD2. J was trimmed by 0 bases and V by 3 bases; bases with no gene match: 6. This CDR3 comprises 16 residues. Germline V lookup: CDR1 SGHVS, CDR2 FQNEAQ. This CDR3 reads CASSFQREGSTDTQYF. The CDR3 DNA sequence: TGTGCCAGCAGCTTTCAGCGGGAAGGAAGCACAGATACGCAGTATTTT. Based on the CDR3 plus reference TRBV7-8 and TRBJ2-3, the full variable domain is GAGVSQSPRYKVAKRGQDVALRCDPISGHVSLFWYQQALGQGPEFLTYFQNEAQLDKSGLPSDRFFAERPEGSVSTLKIQRTQQEDSAVYLCASSFQREGSTDTQYFGPGTRLTVL.

This clonotype has ten or more counts. The V gene is TRBV7-9, the J gene TRBJ1-4; 8 nucleotides match TRBD1. The germline V gene encodes CDR1 SEHNR and CDR2 FQNEAQ (reference sequence). Unmatched junction bases numbered 10, after V lost 5 bases and J lost 2 bases. This CDR3 has 17 amino acids. The DNA of the CDR3 is TGTGCCAGCAGCCGGCAGGGGGCCAAGGCGACTAATGAAAAACTGTTTTTT. It yields the protein CASSRQGAKATNEKLFF.

This clonotype was seen ten or more times. The chain combines TRBV20-1 with TRBJ2-5; TRBD1 matches at 10 bases. The CDR3 totals 18 residues. In germline, CDR1 is DFQATT, CDR2 SNEGSKA (reference sequence). With 6 bases clipped from V and 1 base from J, the junction kept 17 bases outside the gene matches. CDR3: CSAKPGFRDRGRQETQYF. Written as DNA, the CDR3 is TGCAGTGCAAAACCTGGTTTTCGGGACAGGGGACGCCAAGAGACCCAGTACTTC.

This clonotype was observed a handful of times. The V gene is TRBV10-3, the J gene TRBJ1-1; a possible D gene is TRBD1 (6 bases). CDR1 ENHRY and CDR2 SYGVKD come from the germline V gene. CDR3 length equals 14 residues. V lost 3 bases and J lost 11, with 19 bases in between. CDR3 nucleotide sequence: TGTGCCATCAGTGAAGCTAGGGGGGCGCAAGGTGCTTTCTTT. It specifies CAISEARGAQGAFF.

V is TRBV7-2 and J is TRBJ2-7; D is ambiguous. The CDR3 consists of 13 residues. Germline V lookup: CDR1 SGHTA, CDR2 FQGNSA. The V and J ends lost 0 bases and 4 bases respectively, with 7 bases between them. DNA for the CDR3: TGTGCCAGCAGCTTAGCGCATCCGTACGAGCAGTACTTC. Translation gives CASSLAHPYEQYF.

This clonotype has a handful of counts. A much larger clone differs from this one at a single base, so this may be a read error. The gene calls are TRBV28 and TRBJ2-2; TRBD2 matches at 8 bases. Germline lookup yields CDR1 MDHEN and CDR2 SYDVKM. CDR3 length equals 16 residues. CDR3 amino acids: CASGFSVAGRTGELFF. In nucleotides, the CDR3 is TGTGCCAGCGGTTTTAGTGTAGCGGGAAGGACCGGGGAGCTGTTTTTT.

This clonotype was counted many times. V gene TRBV28 combines with J gene TRBJ1-1; D not resolved. CDR3 length: 12 amino acids. Germline CDR1 is MDHEN and CDR2 is SYDVKM. Trimming removed 3 bases at V and 4 bases at J, with 6 bases between. The CDR3 DNA sequence: TGTGCCAGCAGTTTGATGGGCACTGAAGCTTTCTTT. It is translated as CASSLMGTEAFF. The entire variable domain, with the rest obtained from reference TRBV28 and TRBJ1-1, is as follows: DVKVTQSSRYLVKRTGEKVFLECVQDMDHENMFWYRQDPGLGLRLIYFSYDVKMKEKGDIPEGYSVSREKKERFSLILESASTNQTSMYLCASSLMGTEAFFGQGTRLTVV.

This clonotype was seen at least ten times. The chain employs TRBV7-9 and TRBJ2-5; the D gene is possibly TRBD2 (5 bases). V lost 5 bases, J lost 2 bases, and 15 bases lay in between. Germline V gives CDR1 SEHNR, CDR2 FQNEAQ (reference sequence). This CDR3 has 15 amino acids. Here the CDR3 reads CASSLSRGNQETQYF. The CDR3 nucleotides are TGTGCCAGCAGCCTCAGTCGGGGAAATCAAGAGACCCAGTACTTC.

This chain connects TRBV15 to TRBJ2-5; the match to TRBD2 covers 14 bases. The CDR3 totals 17 residues. In germline, CDR1 is LNHNV, CDR2 YYDKDF (reference sequence). V shed 4 bases, J shed 4 bases, and the junction held 8 bases outside the gene matches. For the CDR3, the DNA is TGTGCCACCAGCACAACCGCCGGACTAGCGGGAGGAGAGACCCAGTACTTC. Translation gives CATSTTAGLAGGETQYF. Using reference TRBV15 and TRBJ2-5 for the parts outside the CDR3, the full variable domain is DAMVIQNPRYQVTQFGKPVTLSCSQTLNHNVMYWYQQKSSQAPKLLFHYYDKDFNNEADTPDNFQSRRPNTSFCFLDIRSPGLGDTAMYLCATSTTAGLAGGETQYFGPGTRLLVL.

This clonotype appeared many times. This chain links TRBV18 with TRBJ2-7; D unclear. The CDR3 loop spans 14 amino acids. The ends were cut back, 1 base at V and 4 bases at J, with 11 bases in the middle. Per the germline V gene, CDR1 is KGHSH and CDR2 is LQKENI. CDR3 nucleotides: TGTGCCAGCTCACCACAGGCAGAAATTTACGAGCAGTACTTC. Protein sequence: CASSPQAEIYEQYF. The full variable domain, its missing parts supplied by reference TRBV18 and TRBJ2-7, is NAGVMQNPRHLVRRRGQEARLRCSPMKGHSHVYWYRQLPEEGLKFMVYLQKENIIDESGMPKERFSAEFPKEGPSILRIQQVVRGDSAAYFCASSPQAEIYEQYFGPGTRLTVT.

This clonotype was seen many times. This sequence joins TRBV12-3 or TRBV12-4 and TRBJ2-2, with TRBD1 identical over 9 bases. The J segment lost 4 bases and the V segment lost 5 bases, leaving 5 bases of the junction unmatched. The CDR3 has 15 amino acids. The CDR3 coding sequence is TGTGCCAGCAGTAGGACAGGGGAGAGCACCGGGGAGCTGTTTTTT. Its protein is CASSRTGESTGELFF.

The chain employs TRBV10-3 and TRBJ2-7; 8 bases line up with TRBD2. Looked up from germline, CDR1 is ENHRY and CDR2 is SYGVKD. The CDR3 covers 16 residues. V shed 4 bases, J shed 0 bases, and the junction held 8 bases outside the gene matches. The CDR3 DNA is TGTGCCATCAGTGCTTCGGGGGGGCCTCCCTCCTACGAGCAGTACTTC. As protein: CAISASGGPPSYEQYF.

This clonotype occurred many times. This chain connects TRBV27 to TRBJ2-3; 11 bases match TRBD2. The V and J ends lost 4 bases and 2 bases, in that order; junction bases with no gene match: 5. Per germline, CDR1 MNHEY and CDR2 SMNVEV (reference sequence). CDR3 length: 16 amino acids. CDR3 in DNA: TGTGCCAGCAGTTCCCGACTAGCGGGGAACACAGATACGCAGTATTTT. This sequence encodes CASSSRLAGNTDTQYF.